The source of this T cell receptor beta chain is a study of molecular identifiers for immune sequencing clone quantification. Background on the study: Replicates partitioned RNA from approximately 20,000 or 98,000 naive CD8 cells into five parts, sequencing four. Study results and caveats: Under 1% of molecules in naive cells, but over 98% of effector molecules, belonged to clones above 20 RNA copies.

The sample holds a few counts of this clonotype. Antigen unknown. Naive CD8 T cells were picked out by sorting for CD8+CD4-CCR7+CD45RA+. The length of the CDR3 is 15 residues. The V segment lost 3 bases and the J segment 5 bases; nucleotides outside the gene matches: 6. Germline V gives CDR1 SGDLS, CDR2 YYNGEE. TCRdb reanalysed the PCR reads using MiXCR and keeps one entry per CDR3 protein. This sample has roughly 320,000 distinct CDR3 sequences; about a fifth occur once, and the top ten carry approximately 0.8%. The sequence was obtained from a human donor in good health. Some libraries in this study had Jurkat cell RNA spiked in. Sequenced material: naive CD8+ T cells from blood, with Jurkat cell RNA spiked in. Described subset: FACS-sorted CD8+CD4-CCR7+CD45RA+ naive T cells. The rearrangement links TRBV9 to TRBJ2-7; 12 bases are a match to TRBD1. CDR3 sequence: CASSARDRGPHEQYF. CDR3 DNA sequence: TGTGCCAGCAGCGCAAGGGACAGGGGGCCCCACGAGCAGTACTTC.